This T cell receptor (beta chain) was recorded in a study of blood T cell repertoires in COVID-19. About the research overall: The samples span acute and convalescent COVID-19 from the United States, Italy and Spain. Sources were T cells, B-cell-depleted T cells, or PBMCs; the material itself was cDNA or gDNA.

This clone was picked up one time. Study processing details: Reference gene primers were amplified, and this amplification served to estimate nucleated cell counts. The data were produced by immunoSEQ multiplex PCR, yet TCRdb's version contains in-frame clones alone and is incomplete. V, J and clone size were drawn from that table, and D and trimming were deduced from the DNA. The repertoire holds about 150,000 clones, with around four fifths as singletons. The CDR3 covers 18 residues. Germline loops: CDR1 MGHRA, CDR2 YSYEKL. The V and J ends lost 3 bases and 0 bases, in that order; junction bases with no gene match: 6.

The sample was peripheral blood. The chain combines TRBV4-1 with TRBJ2-3; 13 bases match TRBD2. The TCR originated in a human donor in a cohort sampled during active COVID-19. The CDR3 loop reads CASSQGLAGLISTDTQYF. CDR3 sequence (DNA): TGCGCCAGCAGCCAGGGACTAGCGGGGTTGATTAGCACAGATACGCAGTATTTT.